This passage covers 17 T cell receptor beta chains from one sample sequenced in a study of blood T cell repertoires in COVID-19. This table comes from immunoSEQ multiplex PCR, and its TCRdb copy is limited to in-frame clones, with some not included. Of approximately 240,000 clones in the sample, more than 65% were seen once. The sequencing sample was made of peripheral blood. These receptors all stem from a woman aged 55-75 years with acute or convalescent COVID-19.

The CDR3 sequence is CASSHPGGRIDNEQYF. The CDR3, as DNA: TGTGCCAGCAGTCACCCGGGGGGGCGCATTGATAACGAGCAGTACTTC. The chain joins TRBV5-4 to TRBJ2-7, with TRBD2 matching 8 bases. In germline, CDR1 is SGHNT, CDR2 YYREEE (reference sequence). CDR3 size: 16 residues. Losses at the gene ends were 5 bases for V and 5 bases for J; bases not matched to a gene: 15.

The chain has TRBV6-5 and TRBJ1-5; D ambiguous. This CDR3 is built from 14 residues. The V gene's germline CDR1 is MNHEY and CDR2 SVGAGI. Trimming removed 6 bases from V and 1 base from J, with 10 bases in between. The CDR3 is CASSSGVSNQPQHF. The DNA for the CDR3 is TGTGCCAGCAGCTCGGGAGTCAGCAATCAGCCCCAGCATTTT.

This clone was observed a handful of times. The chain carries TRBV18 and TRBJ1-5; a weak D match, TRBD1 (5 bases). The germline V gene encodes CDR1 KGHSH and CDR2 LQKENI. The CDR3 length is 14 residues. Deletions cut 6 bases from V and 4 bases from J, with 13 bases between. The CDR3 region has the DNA TGTGCCAGCTCCCCCGACAGCGGGAATCAGCCCCAGCATTTT. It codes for CASSPDSGNQPQHF.

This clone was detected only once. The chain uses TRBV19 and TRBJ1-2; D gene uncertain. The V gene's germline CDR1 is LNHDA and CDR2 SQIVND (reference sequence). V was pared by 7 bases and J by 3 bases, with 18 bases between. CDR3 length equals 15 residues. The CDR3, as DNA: TGTGCCAGTACCGGCCAGGCCGGAGGTGACTATGGCTACACCTTC. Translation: CASTGQAGGDYGYTF.

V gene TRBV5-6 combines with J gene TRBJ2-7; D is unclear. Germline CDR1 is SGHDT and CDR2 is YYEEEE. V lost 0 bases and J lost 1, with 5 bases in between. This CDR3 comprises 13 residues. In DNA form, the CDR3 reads TGTGCCAGCAGCTTGGCGGGTTCCTACGAGCAGTACTTC. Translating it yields CASSLAGSYEQYF.

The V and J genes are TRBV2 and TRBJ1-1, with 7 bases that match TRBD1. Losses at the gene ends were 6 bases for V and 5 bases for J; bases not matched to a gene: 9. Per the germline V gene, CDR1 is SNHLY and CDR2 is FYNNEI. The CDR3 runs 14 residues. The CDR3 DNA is TGTGCCAGCAGCGCCGGGACAGCCAGGACTGAAGCTTTCTTT. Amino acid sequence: CASSAGTARTEAFF.

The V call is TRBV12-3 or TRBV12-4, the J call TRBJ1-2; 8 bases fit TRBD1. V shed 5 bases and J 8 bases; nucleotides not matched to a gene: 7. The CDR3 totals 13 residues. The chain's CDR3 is CASSPEGTGGYTF. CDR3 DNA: TGTGCCAGCAGTCCCGAGGGGACAGGCGGCTACACCTTC.

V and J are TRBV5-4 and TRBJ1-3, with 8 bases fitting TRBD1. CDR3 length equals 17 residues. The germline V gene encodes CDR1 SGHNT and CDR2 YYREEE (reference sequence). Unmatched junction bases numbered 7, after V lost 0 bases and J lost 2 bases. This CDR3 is CASSLGGGRGPGNTIYF. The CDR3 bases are TGTGCCAGCAGCTTGGGCGGTGGCAGGGGGCCTGGAAACACCATATATTTT.

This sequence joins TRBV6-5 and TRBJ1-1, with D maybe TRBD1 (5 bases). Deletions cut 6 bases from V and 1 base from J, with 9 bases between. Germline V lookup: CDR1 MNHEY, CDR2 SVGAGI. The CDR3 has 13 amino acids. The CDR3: CASSAGPNTEAFF. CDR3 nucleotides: TGTGCCAGCAGCGCAGGGCCGAACACTGAAGCTTTCTTT.

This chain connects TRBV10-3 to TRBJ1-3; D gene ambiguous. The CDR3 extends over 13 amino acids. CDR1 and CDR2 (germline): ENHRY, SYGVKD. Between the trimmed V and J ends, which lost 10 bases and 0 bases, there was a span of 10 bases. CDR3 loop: CATQIISGNTIYF. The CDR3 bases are TGTGCCACCCAGATAATCTCTGGAAACACCATATATTTT.

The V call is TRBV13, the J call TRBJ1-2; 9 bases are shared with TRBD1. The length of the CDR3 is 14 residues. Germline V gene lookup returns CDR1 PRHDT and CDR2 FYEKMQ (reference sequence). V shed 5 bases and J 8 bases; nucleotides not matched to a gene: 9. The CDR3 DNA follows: TGTGCCAGCAGCGCCCGGGACAGGGCACGCGGCTACACCTTC. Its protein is CASSARDRARGYTF.

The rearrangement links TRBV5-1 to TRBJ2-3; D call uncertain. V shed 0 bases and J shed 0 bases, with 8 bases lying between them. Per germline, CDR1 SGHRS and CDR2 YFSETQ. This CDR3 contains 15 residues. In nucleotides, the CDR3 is TGCGCCAGCAGCTTGGGCGCGTATAGCACAGATACGCAGTATTTT. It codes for CASSLGAYSTDTQYF.

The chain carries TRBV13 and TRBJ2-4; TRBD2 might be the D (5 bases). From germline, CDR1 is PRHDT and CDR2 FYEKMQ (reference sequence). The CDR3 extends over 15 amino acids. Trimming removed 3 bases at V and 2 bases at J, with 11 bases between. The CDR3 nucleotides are TGTGCCAGCAGCTTGGCCCGGGGTCCCAAAAACATTCAGTACTTC. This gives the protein CASSLARGPKNIQYF.

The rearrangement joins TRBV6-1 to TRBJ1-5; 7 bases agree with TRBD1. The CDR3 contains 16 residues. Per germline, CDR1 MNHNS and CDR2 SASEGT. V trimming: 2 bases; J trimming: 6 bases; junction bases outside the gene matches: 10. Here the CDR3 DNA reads TGTGCCAGCAGTGAATTAGGGACAGCGGCGGGTCAGCCCCAGCATTTT. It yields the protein CASSELGTAAGQPQHF.

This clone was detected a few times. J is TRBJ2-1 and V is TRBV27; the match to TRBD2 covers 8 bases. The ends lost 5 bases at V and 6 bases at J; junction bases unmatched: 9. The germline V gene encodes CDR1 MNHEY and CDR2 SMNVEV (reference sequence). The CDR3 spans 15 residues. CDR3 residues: CASSQRGGGINEQFF. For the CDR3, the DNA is TGTGCCAGCAGTCAAAGGGGCGGGGGGATCAATGAGCAGTTCTTC.

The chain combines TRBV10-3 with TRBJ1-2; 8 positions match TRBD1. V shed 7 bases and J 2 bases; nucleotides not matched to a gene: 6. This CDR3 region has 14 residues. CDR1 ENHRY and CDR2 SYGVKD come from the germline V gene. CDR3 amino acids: CAINQDRANYGYTF. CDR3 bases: TGTGCCATCAACCAGGACAGGGCGAACTATGGCTACACCTTC.

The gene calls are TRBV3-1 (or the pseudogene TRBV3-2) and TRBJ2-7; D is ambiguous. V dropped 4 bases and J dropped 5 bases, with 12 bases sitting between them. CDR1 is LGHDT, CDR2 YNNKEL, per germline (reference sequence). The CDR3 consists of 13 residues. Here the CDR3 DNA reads TGTGCCAGCAGCCGGGCCCAACCGGACGAGCAGTACTTC. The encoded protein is CASSRAQPDEQYF.